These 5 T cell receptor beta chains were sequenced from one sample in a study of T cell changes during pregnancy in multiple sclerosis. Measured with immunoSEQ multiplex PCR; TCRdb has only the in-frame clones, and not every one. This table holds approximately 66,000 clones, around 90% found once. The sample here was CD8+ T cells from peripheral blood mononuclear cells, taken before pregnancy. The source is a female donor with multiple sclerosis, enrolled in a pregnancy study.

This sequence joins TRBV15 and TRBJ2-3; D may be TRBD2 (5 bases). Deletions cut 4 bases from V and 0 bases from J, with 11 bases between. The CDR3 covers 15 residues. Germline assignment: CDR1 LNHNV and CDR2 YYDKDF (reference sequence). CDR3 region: CATSKGRGSTDTQYF. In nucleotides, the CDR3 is TGTGCCACCAGCAAAGGCCGAGGGAGCACAGATACGCAGTATTTT.

The CDR3 spells CASTTSDYNEQFF. CDR3 sequence (DNA): TGTGCCAGCACGACTAGCGATTACAATGAGCAGTTCTTC. The chain combines TRBV6-1 with TRBJ2-1; 8 positions match TRBD2. Trimming at V came to 7 bases and at J to 4 bases, leaving 3 bases not matched to a gene. The length of the CDR3 is 13 residues. Germline V CDR1 and CDR2: MNHNS, SASEGT.

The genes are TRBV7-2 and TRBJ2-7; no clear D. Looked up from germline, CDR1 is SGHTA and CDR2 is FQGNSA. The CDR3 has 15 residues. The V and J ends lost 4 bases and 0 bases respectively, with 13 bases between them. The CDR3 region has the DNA TGTGCCAGCAGCTCCGGTCCATACAGCTCCTACGAGCAGTACTTC. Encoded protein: CASSSGPYSSYEQYF. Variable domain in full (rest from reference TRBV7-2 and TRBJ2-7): GAGVSQSPSNKVTEKGKDVELRCDPISGHTALYWYRQSLGQGLEFLIYFQGNSAPDKSGLPSDRFSAERTGGSVSTLTIQRTQQEDSAVYLCASSSGPYSSYEQYFGPGTRLTVT.

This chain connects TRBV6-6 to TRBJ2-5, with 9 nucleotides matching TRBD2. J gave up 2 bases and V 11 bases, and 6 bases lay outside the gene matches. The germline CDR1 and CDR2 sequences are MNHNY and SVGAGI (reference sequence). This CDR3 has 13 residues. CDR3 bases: TGTGCCGGTAGCGGGGGCGAACAAGAGACCCAGTACTTC. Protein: CAGSGGEQETQYF.

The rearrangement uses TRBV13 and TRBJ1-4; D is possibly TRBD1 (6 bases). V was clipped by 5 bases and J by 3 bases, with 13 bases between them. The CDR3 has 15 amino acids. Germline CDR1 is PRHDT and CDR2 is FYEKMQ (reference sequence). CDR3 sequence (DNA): TGTGCCAGCAGCCTGGGGGGGGCGGCTAATGAAAAACTGTTTTTT. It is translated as CASSLGGAANEKLFF. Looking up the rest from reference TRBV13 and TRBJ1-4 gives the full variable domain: AAGVIQSPRHLIKEKRETATLKCYPIPRHDTVYWYQQGPGQDPQFLISFYEKMQSDKGSIPDRFSAQQFSDYHSELNMSSLELGDSALYFCASSLGGAANEKLFFGSGTQLSVL.